This passage covers 25 T cell receptor beta chains from one sample sequenced in a study of post-analysis software for immune sequencing data. Findings and limits, study-wide: Roughly 5 TRBV segments occurring more often in patients than controls included TRBV5-6, TRBV5-1 and TRBV20-1.

Presence of unique molecular identifiers characterized the TCR beta cDNA libraries. TCRdb processed the PCR reads anew with MiXCR; each CDR3 protein has one entry. This sample has around 710,000 distinct CDR3 sequences; just over 45% occur once, and the top ten carry roughly 4.5%. Antigens of these TCRs are unknown. The sequencing input was blood. These receptors came from a girl aged 5-17 years with multiple sclerosis.

This clonotype was detected a few times. The chain links TRBV12-3 or TRBV12-4 to TRBJ2-7; 11 nucleotides agree with TRBD2. The CDR3 has 17 residues. V gave up 5 bases and J gave up 1 base; unmatched junction bases: 10. DNA for the CDR3: TGTGCCAGCAGTCCCTCGCGACTAGCGGGACGATCCTACGAGCAGTACTTC. It yields the protein CASSPSRLAGRSYEQYF.

V gene TRBV7-3 combines with J gene TRBJ2-1, with D perhaps matching TRBD1 or TRBD2 (5 bases each). The length of the CDR3 is 12 residues. CDR1 is SGHTA, CDR2 FQGTGA, per germline. Trimming left V 5 bases short and J 10 bases short, with 12 bases between. In DNA, the CDR3 is TGTGCCAGCAGCAATTCACGGGACGAGCAGTTCTTC. It specifies CASSNSRDEQFF.

This clonotype was seen only once. The chain has TRBV20-1 and TRBJ2-3; 10 bases align to TRBD1. CDR1 is DFQATT, CDR2 SNEGSKA, per germline (reference sequence). The trim removed 0 bases at V and 4 bases at J, leaving 4 bases unmatched. The CDR3 spans 15 residues. The CDR3 sequence is CSARDRQGAPDTQYF. The CDR3 DNA sequence: TGCAGTGCTAGAGACCGACAGGGGGCCCCAGATACGCAGTATTTT.

The rearrangement links TRBV15 to TRBJ1-1, with a tentative D call TRBD1 (5 bases). V was trimmed by 0 bases and J by 7 bases, leaving 18 bases between them. The V gene's germline CDR1 is LNHNV and CDR2 YYDKDF (reference sequence). This CDR3 has 16 amino acids. CDR3 DNA sequence: TGTGCCACCAGCAGAGAGGGGATATGGGGGTCCCATGAAGCTTTCTTT. As protein: CATSREGIWGSHEAFF.

V is TRBV7-2 and J is TRBJ2-5, with TRBD2 identical over 9 bases. This CDR3 comprises 19 residues. CDR1 and CDR2 from the germline V gene are SGHTA and FQGNSA. The V segment lost 2 bases and the J segment 2 bases; nucleotides outside the gene matches: 15. CDR3 sequence: CASSLRPGRAGGPQETQYF. The CDR3, as DNA: TGTGCCAGCAGCTTACGTCCGGGACGAGCGGGAGGCCCGCAAGAGACCCAGTACTTC.

The chain links TRBV29-1 to TRBJ1-2; no clear D gene. From germline, CDR1 is SQVTM and CDR2 ANQGSEA. Trimming shortened V by 2 bases and J by 0 bases, and 13 bases separated the two germline ends. This CDR3 is 15 amino acids long. CDR3 in amino acids: CSVETDGGTNYGYTF. CDR3 sequence (DNA): TGCAGCGTTGAAACCGACGGAGGGACTAACTATGGCTACACCTTC.

CDR3 sequence: CSVVWAGQDEQFF. The CDR3 DNA reads TGCAGCGTTGTTTGGGCAGGTCAGGATGAGCAGTTCTTC. The chain couples TRBV29-1 to TRBJ2-1; no reliable D call. Germline lookup yields CDR1 SQVTM and CDR2 ANQGSEA. V lost 4 bases and J 8 bases, leaving 15 bases between the germline ends. This CDR3 region has 13 residues.

The chain combines TRBV15 with TRBJ1-2; D possibly corresponds to TRBD1 (6 bases). The germline CDR1 and CDR2 sequences are LNHNV and YYDKDF (reference sequence). With 0 bases removed from V and 4 bases from J, the gap between germline ends came to 15 bases. CDR3 length: 16 amino acids. The CDR3 is CATSRDQGQPFYGYTF. CDR3 nucleotides: TGTGCCACCAGCAGAGACCAGGGGCAGCCTTTCTATGGCTACACCTTC.

This clonotype was seen more than once but under ten times. The gene calls are TRBV29-1 and TRBJ1-2; 7 nucleotides agree with TRBD1. Germline V gene data show CDR1 as SQVTM and CDR2 as ANQGSEA. This CDR3 is built from 13 residues. V trimming: 5 bases; J trimming: 8 bases; junction bases outside the gene matches: 11. CDR3 sequence (DNA): TGCAGCGTTCTGACCGCCACAGGGGAGGGCTACACCTTC. Its translation is CSVLTATGEGYTF.

The chain has TRBV7-9 and TRBJ2-5; no clear D. This CDR3 has 12 amino acids. Trimming pared 3 bases from V and 3 bases from J, leaving 5 bases between. Germline loops: CDR1 SEHNR, CDR2 FQNEAQ (reference sequence). CDR3 region: CASSLQKETQYF. CDR3 sequence (DNA): TGTGCCAGCAGCTTGCAGAAAGAGACCCAGTACTTC. Combining the CDR3 with reference TRBV7-9 and TRBJ2-5 gives the whole variable domain DTGVSQNPRHKITKRGQNVTFRCDPISEHNRLYWYRQTLGQGPEFLTYFQNEAQLEKSRLLSDRFSAERPKGSFSTLEIQRTEQGDSAMYLCASSLQKETQYFGPGTRLLVL.

The V call is TRBV20-1, the J call TRBJ2-1; 15 nucleotides line up with TRBD2. Unmatched junction bases numbered 7, after V lost 6 bases and J lost 7 bases. Germline V gives CDR1 DFQATT, CDR2 SNEGSKA (reference sequence). The CDR3 is 15 residues long. The CDR3: CSAIGTSGRMNEQFF. In DNA form, the CDR3 reads TGCAGTGCCATCGGGACTAGCGGGAGGATGAATGAGCAGTTCTTC.

This rearrangement joins TRBV20-1 to TRBJ1-2, with 7 bases lining up with TRBD1. The V gene end was trimmed by 6 bases and the J gene end by 7 bases; junction bases not matched to a gene: 11. CDR3 size: 13 residues. Germline CDR1 and CDR2: DFQATT and SNEGSKA (reference sequence). DNA of the CDR3: TGCAGTGCAATACAGGGGCTTGGGAGTGGCTACACCTTC. It translates to CSAIQGLGSGYTF.

This chain links TRBV7-2 with TRBJ2-3, with TRBD1 matching over 8 bases. Per germline, CDR1 SGHTA and CDR2 FQGNSA. The trim removed 2 bases at V and 0 bases at J, leaving 7 bases unmatched. The CDR3 runs 17 residues. The CDR3 nucleotides read TGTGCCAGCAGCTTACGAATGAGACAGGGGAGCACAGATACGCAGTATTTT. It specifies CASSLRMRQGSTDTQYF.

The chain combines TRBV28 with TRBJ2-5, with D tentatively TRBD1 (6 bases). The closer fit of TRBJ2-7 to the DNA end suggests the J call may be wrong. The germline V gene has CDR1 MDHEN and CDR2 SYDVKM. The CDR3 is made up of 16 amino acids. CDR3 sequence (DNA): TGTGCCAGCAACCAAAACGAAGACAGGTTACACGACGAGCAGTACTTC. This gives the protein CASNQNEDRLHDEQYF.

This clonotype was observed a few times. The V call is TRBV20-1, the J call TRBJ1-1; D gene ambiguous. CDR3 length: 13 residues. Trimming took off 6 bases at V and 1 base at J, with 12 bases between the two ends. The germline V gene encodes CDR1 DFQATT and CDR2 SNEGSKA (reference sequence). Written as DNA, the CDR3 is TGCAGTGCAGTAAACGCACGGAACACTGAAGCTTTCTTT. This codes for CSAVNARNTEAFF.

This clonotype turned up a few times. V and J are TRBV9 and TRBJ2-3; 8 positions match TRBD2. CDR1 SGDLS and CDR2 YYNGEE come from the germline V gene. J lost 0 bases, V lost 0 bases, and 3 bases had no gene match. CDR3 size: 16 residues. This chain's CDR3 is CASSVGGGLSTDTQYF. The CDR3 coding sequence is TGTGCCAGCAGCGTAGGCGGGGGGCTTAGCACAGATACGCAGTATTTT.

The rearrangement joins TRBV6-5 to TRBJ2-1; 8 positions agree with TRBD1. The germline CDR1 and CDR2 sequences are MNHEY and SVGAGI. The V segment lost 6 bases and the J segment 8 bases; nucleotides outside the gene matches: 12. The CDR3 sequence is 15 residues long. The CDR3 nucleotides read TGTGCCAGCAGCACACAGGGGGACATTACGGATGAGCAGTTCTTC. Encoded protein: CASSTQGDITDEQFF.

This chain joins TRBV6-1 and TRBJ2-5; 7 bases are a match to TRBD1. CDR1 and CDR2 (germline): MNHNS, SASEGT. V dropped 2 bases and J dropped 1; count of bases not matched to a gene: 1. The CDR3 loop spans 14 amino acids. The CDR3 protein is CASSEWDSQETQYF. The CDR3, as DNA: TGTGCCAGCAGTGAATGGGACAGCCAAGAGACCCAGTACTTC.

This clonotype was found a few times. The rearrangement uses TRBV7-2 and TRBJ2-5; D uncertain. V lost 5 bases to trimming and J lost 0 bases, with 7 bases between them. Germline V gene lookup returns CDR1 SGHTA and CDR2 FQGNSA. This CDR3 has 13 amino acids. CDR3 DNA sequence: TGTGCCAGCAGCAGCAGGTACCAAGAGACCCAGTACTTC. Protein sequence: CASSSRYQETQYF.

The chain employs TRBV29-1 and TRBJ1-2; D gene unclear. Germline loops: CDR1 SQVTM, CDR2 ANQGSEA. The CDR3 is 12 amino acids. The V and J ends lost 4 bases and 4 bases respectively, with 10 bases between them. The CDR3 here is CSVGAESYGYTF. The CDR3 DNA follows: TGCAGCGTTGGTGCCGAATCCTATGGCTACACCTTC.

The chain is built from TRBV11-3 and TRBJ2-1; 8 bases align to TRBD2. CDR3 size: 16 residues. Germline V gives CDR1 SGHNT, CDR2 YENEEA. The V segment lost 0 bases and the J segment 4 bases; nucleotides outside the gene matches: 5. The CDR3 bases are TGTGCCAGCAGCTTAGAGGGTAGCGGGAAATACAATGAGCAGTTCTTC. Translating gives CASSLEGSGKYNEQFF.

This chain links TRBV12-3 or TRBV12-4 with TRBJ2-3; 7 nucleotides align to TRBD1. The CDR3 runs 17 residues. Germline trimming cut 5 bases from V and 0 bases from J; bases unmatched to any gene: 11. The DNA of the CDR3 is TGTGCCAGCAGTCCCCCCTACCTGACAGGGAGCACAGATACGCAGTATTTT. It specifies CASSPPYLTGSTDTQYF.

The J gene is TRBJ2-3, the V gene TRBV5-1; 9 bases are a match to TRBD1. The CDR3 contains 16 residues. With 0 bases clipped from V and 5 bases from J, the junction kept 7 bases outside the gene matches. Per the germline V gene, CDR1 is SGHRS and CDR2 is YFSETQ. The CDR3 nucleotides read TGCGCCAGCAGCTTGGCCGTGGGACAGGGAATAGATACGCAGTATTTT. Translating it yields CASSLAVGQGIDTQYF. Variable domain in full (rest from reference TRBV5-1 and TRBJ2-3): KAGVTQTPRYLIKTRGQQVTLSCSPISGHRSVSWYQQTPGQGLQFLFEYFSETQRNKGNFPGRFSGRQFSNSRSEMNVSTLELGDSALYLCASSLAVGQGIDTQYFGPGTRLTVL.

This clonotype was recorded a few times. This chain joins TRBV24-1 and TRBJ2-5, with D perhaps TRBD2 (5 bases). The CDR3 spans 13 residues. Germline V CDR1 and CDR2: KGHDR, SFDVKD. V was clipped by 5 bases and J by 5 bases, with 11 bases between them. The CDR3: CATSVGGFETQYF. CDR3 nucleotides: TGTGCCACCAGTGTAGGAGGATTCGAGACCCAGTACTTC.

This chain connects TRBV27 to TRBJ2-1; perhaps D is TRBD1 or TRBD2 (6 bases each). This CDR3 has 14 residues. V shed 4 bases and J shed 15 bases, with 22 bases lying between them. CDR1 is MNHEY and CDR2 is SMNVEV in the germline V gene (reference sequence). Here the CDR3 DNA reads TGTGCCAGCAGTTCCCGGGGGCTTTTCGCTTCCGTGTTCTTC. Translation: CASSSRGLFASVFF.